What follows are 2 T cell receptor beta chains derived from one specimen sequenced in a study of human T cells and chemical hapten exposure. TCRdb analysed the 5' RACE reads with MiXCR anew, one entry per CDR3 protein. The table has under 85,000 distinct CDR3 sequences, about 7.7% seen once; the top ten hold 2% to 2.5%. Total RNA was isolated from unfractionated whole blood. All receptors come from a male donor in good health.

CDR3 sequence (DNA): TGTGCCAGCAGCTTGCAGGGGACTTCACCCCTCCACTTT. This gives the protein CASSLQGTSPLHF. The genes are TRBV5-6 and TRBJ1-6; maybe TRBD1 (6 bases). CDR1 SGHDT and CDR2 YYEEEE come from the germline V gene. The V end was cut by 1 base, the J end by 9 bases, with 8 bases between. This CDR3 region has 13 residues.

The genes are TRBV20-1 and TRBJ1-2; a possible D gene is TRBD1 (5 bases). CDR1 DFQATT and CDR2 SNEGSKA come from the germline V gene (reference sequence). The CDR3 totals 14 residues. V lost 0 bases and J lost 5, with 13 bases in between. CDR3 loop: CSARDTRQTYGYTF. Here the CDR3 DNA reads TGCAGTGCTAGAGATACGAGACAGACTTATGGCTACACCTTC.